This TCR beta chain originates from a study of T cell responses to AZD1222 COVID-19 vaccine. Study results and limitations: AZD1222 recipients seropositive at baseline numbered only 6 or 7.

The repertoire was sequenced with immunoSEQ multiplex PCR; TCRdb's copy has only in-frame clones and lacks some. The sample consists of 150,000 to 200,000 clones, 94% of them appearing once. Germline V gene sequence: CDR1 SGHNT, CDR2 YYREEE (reference sequence). Trimming left V 0 bases short and J 6 bases short, with 1 base between. The CDR3 totals 11 residues. About this clone: Antigen: not known.

Sequencing was performed on peripheral blood, taken 28 days after the second AZD1222 dose. This receptor was taken from an adult who received the AZD1222 COVID-19 vaccine. The chain couples TRBV5-4 to TRBJ2-1; no reliable D call. CDR3 region: CASSLANEQFF. Here the CDR3 DNA reads TGTGCCAGCAGCTTGGCCAATGAGCAGTTCTTC.